The 18 T cell receptor beta chains listed next were all sequenced from one sample in a study of cytomegalovirus exposure and HLA in healthy donors (dated by TCRdb to the late 2010s). The receptor library was made with the immunoSEQ multiplex PCR assay. The multiplex PCR relied on a mix of 60 forward primers for TCR Vbeta segments and 13 reverse primers for TCR Jbeta segments. As stored in TCRdb, this immuneACCESS dataset retains in-frame rearrangements with V and J assigned. A fraction of the clones does not appear; measured against another copy, unresolved V genes explain less than half of the discrepancy, and the remainder lacks a known reason. For this sample, the table gives approximately 130,000 clones. The ten top clones hold roughly 2% of the sample. Sample: PBMCs. These receptors were collected from a woman aged 55-70 years in good health and CMV-seronegative.

Concerning this clone: Other DNA variants within this sample encode the same CDR3. The chain couples TRBV20-1 to TRBJ2-1; tentative D call: TRBD2 (5 bases). Germline V gene data show CDR1 as DFQATT and CDR2 as SNEGSKA (reference sequence). The CDR3 spans 11 residues. The V end was cut by 3 bases, the J end by 5 bases, with 5 bases between. CDR3 sequence: CSARRDNEQFF. The CDR3 bases are TGCAGTGCTAGGCGGGACAATGAGCAGTTCTTC.

The chain recombines TRBV13 with TRBJ2-1, with TRBD2 identical over 12 bases. Germline CDR1 and CDR2: PRHDT and FYEKMQ (reference sequence). J was trimmed by 8 bases and V by 2 bases; bases with no gene match: 10. This CDR3 spans 17 amino acids. In DNA form, the CDR3 reads TGTGCCAGCAGCTTATATCGGACTAGCGGGATAAGGGATGAGCAGTTCTTC. Protein sequence: CASSLYRTSGIRDEQFF. Supplemented by reference TRBV13 and TRBJ2-1, the full variable domain reads AAGVIQSPRHLIKEKRETATLKCYPIPRHDTVYWYQQGPGQDPQFLISFYEKMQSDKGSIPDRFSAQQFSDYHSELNMSSLELGDSALYFCASSLYRTSGIRDEQFFGPGTRLTVL.

This chain connects TRBV5-1 to TRBJ1-6; TRBD1 might be the D (6 bases). Looked up from germline, CDR1 is SGHRS and CDR2 is YFSETQ. CDR3 length equals 16 residues. Trimming stripped 0 bases from V and 4 bases from J, with 11 bases between. The CDR3 region has the DNA TGCGCCAGCAGCTTGGCCGGGACAAATTATAATTCACCCCTCCACTTT. Amino acid sequence: CASSLAGTNYNSPLHF.

This chain links TRBV5-6 with TRBJ2-1, with TRBD2 identical over 8 bases. The J segment lost 7 bases and the V segment lost 4 bases, leaving 4 bases of the junction unmatched. This CDR3 is built from 13 residues. Germline V gene data show CDR1 as SGHDT and CDR2 as YYEEEE. DNA for the CDR3: TGTGCCAGCAGCCAGGGACTAGTGAATGAGCAGTTCTTC. It encodes CASSQGLVNEQFF.

V gene TRBV2 combines with J gene TRBJ1-6; D might be TRBD1 (5 bases). This CDR3 has 15 residues. Germline values: CDR1 SNHLY, CDR2 FYNNEI. V lost 6 bases and J lost 1, with 10 bases in between. For the CDR3, the DNA is TGTGCCAGCAGCGGGGGGTGGTCCTATAATTCACCCCTCCACTTT. This gives the protein CASSGGWSYNSPLHF. Drawing the rest from reference TRBV2 and TRBJ1-6, the complete variable domain is EPEVTQTPSHQVTQMGQEVILRCVPISNHLYFYWYRQILGQKVEFLVSFYNNEISEKSEIFDDQFSVERPDGSNFTLKIRSTKLEDSAMYFCASSGGWSYNSPLHFGNGTRLTVT.

This chain connects TRBV5-4 to TRBJ1-4, with TRBD1 matching 8 bases. CDR1 and CDR2 (germline): SGHNT, YYREEE (reference sequence). CDR3 size: 16 residues. V gave up 3 bases and J gave up 8 bases; unmatched junction bases: 12. The CDR3 sequence: CASSSAQDRVGEKLFF. CDR3 nucleotide sequence: TGTGCCAGCAGCTCGGCCCAGGACAGGGTTGGAGAAAAACTGTTTTTT.

V is TRBV5-1 and J is TRBJ2-2; TRBD1 matches at 9 bases. V was pared by 3 bases and J by 1 base, with 7 bases of the junction left unmatched. The CDR3 runs 17 residues. The V gene's germline CDR1 is SGHRS and CDR2 YFSETQ. The CDR3 region is CASSYDRGIKNTGELFF. In DNA form, the CDR3 reads TGCGCCAGCAGCTACGACAGGGGGATTAAGAACACCGGGGAGCTGTTTTTT.

This rearrangement joins TRBV10-2 to TRBJ1-1; D gene unclear. Germline V gene sequence: CDR1 WSHSY, CDR2 SAAADI. The CDR3 is made up of 14 amino acids. V dropped 2 bases and J dropped 1 base, with 8 bases sitting between them. The CDR3 region is CASSEETANTEAFF. The CDR3 DNA follows: TGCGCCAGCAGTGAGGAAACAGCGAACACTGAAGCTTTCTTT.

The J gene is TRBJ2-1, the V gene TRBV7-2, with D possibly matching TRBD2 (6 bases). CDR1 is SGHTA and CDR2 is FQGNSA in the germline V gene. V was shortened by 5 bases and J by 5 bases, with 10 bases between the two germline ends. CDR3 length: 13 residues. CDR3 protein: CASSSGQHNEQFF. CDR3 nucleotides: TGTGCCAGCAGCAGCGGGCAGCACAATGAGCAGTTCTTC.

The gene calls are TRBV7-9 and TRBJ2-1; D call uncertain. V was shortened by 4 bases and J by 8 bases, with 15 bases between the two germline ends. There are 14 residues in the CDR3. Looked up from germline, CDR1 is SEHNR and CDR2 is FQNEAQ (reference sequence). The CDR3 coding sequence is TGTGCCAGCAGCTCCCCCTCCGAGGCGTATGAGCAGTTCTTC. This sequence encodes CASSSPSEAYEQFF.

The V call is TRBV18, the J call TRBJ1-1; 7 bases agree with TRBD1. Germline V gene data show CDR1 as KGHSH and CDR2 as LQKENI. This CDR3 contains 16 residues. The V gene end was trimmed by 6 bases and the J gene end by 0 bases; junction bases not matched to a gene: 10. CDR3 amino acids: CASSPPGTVMNTEAFF. The DNA of the CDR3 is TGTGCCAGCTCCCCTCCCGGGACAGTCATGAACACTGAAGCTTTCTTT.

The CDR3 coding sequence is TGCGCCAGCAGCCAAGTGGGCAACTCTGGAAACACCATATATTTT. Protein sequence: CASSQVGNSGNTIYF. V is TRBV4-1 and J is TRBJ1-3; D unresolved. With 1 base removed from V and 0 bases from J, the gap between germline ends came to 7 bases. CDR1 is MGHRA and CDR2 is YSYEKL in the germline V gene. This CDR3 has 15 residues.

The chain recombines TRBV19 with TRBJ1-2; tentatively, D is TRBD1 (5 bases). V was shortened by 4 bases and J by 3 bases, with 12 bases between the two germline ends. Germline V gene lookup returns CDR1 LNHDA and CDR2 SQIVND (reference sequence). This CDR3 region has 14 residues. The chain's CDR3 is CASSTTEVYYGYTF. The CDR3 DNA follows: TGTGCCAGTAGTACGACAGAGGTATACTATGGCTACACCTTC.

The chain uses TRBV7-9 and TRBJ1-6; D is possibly TRBD1 (5 bases). The CDR3 extends over 14 amino acids. The ends were cut back, 1 base at V and 8 bases at J, with 9 bases in the middle. Germline values: CDR1 SEHNR, CDR2 FQNEAQ (reference sequence). Here the CDR3 reads CASSLDDSYSPLHF. The CDR3 coding sequence is TGTGCCAGCAGCTTAGATGACAGTTATTCACCCCTCCACTTT.

The rearrangement joins TRBV18 to TRBJ1-2, with 8 nucleotides matching TRBD1. CDR3 size: 17 residues. Germline-derived CDR1 and CDR2 are KGHSH and LQKENI. With 3 bases clipped from V and 3 bases from J, the junction kept 12 bases outside the gene matches. CDR3 bases: TGTGCCAGCTCACCCCAACTTCCGACAGGGGAACACTATGGCTACACCTTC. This codes for CASSPQLPTGEHYGYTF.

This rearrangement joins TRBV10-2 to TRBJ2-5; 9 bases agree with TRBD1. Germline CDR1 and CDR2: WSHSY and SAAADI. CDR3 size: 15 residues. With 3 bases clipped from V and 3 bases from J, the junction kept 5 bases outside the gene matches. The CDR3 bases are TGCGCCAGCAGTGACCCCGGACAGGGGAAAGAGACCCAGTACTTC. Encoded protein: CASSDPGQGKETQYF.

The chain uses TRBV2 and TRBJ1-6; TRBD1 matches at 12 bases. Germline CDR1 reads SNHLY; CDR2 reads FYNNEI. This CDR3 spans 14 amino acids. Losses at the gene ends were 6 bases for V and 9 bases for J; bases not matched to a gene: 3. DNA of the CDR3: TGTGCCAGCAGGGGACAGGGGGCGCGTTCACCCCTCCACTTT. Translated, it gives CASRGQGARSPLHF.

The rearrangement links TRBV5-1 to TRBJ2-2, with D perhaps TRBD1 (6 bases). The V and J ends lost 3 bases and 4 bases respectively, with 16 bases between them. The CDR3 loop spans 16 amino acids. In germline, CDR1 is SGHRS, CDR2 YFSETQ. In DNA, the CDR3 is TGCGCCAGCAGCTCCAACCGGGACATCATCACCGGGGAGCTGTTTTTT. Amino acid sequence: CASSSNRDIITGELFF.